This T cell receptor beta chain was captured in a study of blood T cell repertoires in COVID-19. As processed by the authors: For nucleated cells, counts were estimated from reference gene primer amplification. The assay was immunoSEQ multiplex PCR, and TCRdb's table has in-frame clones only and misses some. The V and J calls and the clone size are those of that table, but D and trimming were determined from the DNA. Among a few hundred thousand clones listed, about 90% were seen once. Germline CDR1 is MDHEN and CDR2 is SYDVKM. The CDR3 has 16 residues. After removal of 4 bases from V and 1 base from J, the junction contained 6 bases not matched to a gene. Two negative PCRs, clearance, or symptom resolution had been documented for recovered Cohort 3 donors.

Sequenced sample: PBMCs or T cells enriched from blood (not recorded which). This clonotype was sampled from a woman aged 25 to 39 who had recovered from COVID-19. The chain has TRBV28 and TRBJ1-2; 10 bases align to TRBD1. Here the CDR3 DNA reads TGTGCCAGCAGTTATTTTCGGACAGGGGGTAACTATGGCTACACCTTC. This gives the protein CASSYFRTGGNYGYTF.